These 2 T cell receptor beta chains were all obtained from the same sample, sequenced in a study of blood T cell repertoires in COVID-19. Clones were read by immunoSEQ multiplex PCR, and TCRdb kept only the in-frame ones, dropping some. The sample consists of about 150,000 clones, about 90% of them appearing once. The specimen sequenced was peripheral blood. The receptors come from a man aged 60 to 75 with acute or convalescent COVID-19.

The table lists this clone with a few counts. This sequence joins TRBV11-2 and TRBJ2-4; D might be TRBD1 (6 bases). There are 15 residues in the CDR3. The V and J ends lost 9 bases and 2 bases respectively, with 17 bases between them. Germline V gene lookup returns CDR1 SGHAT and CDR2 FQNNGV. The CDR3 sequence is CASSQGASTKNIQYF. CDR3 nucleotides: TGTGCCAGTTCACAGGGAGCTAGTACCAAAAACATTCAGTACTTC.

In its sample, this clone was seen a few times. This chain uses TRBV6-1 with TRBJ2-7; 8 bases fit TRBD2. V gave up 0 bases and J gave up 2 bases; unmatched junction bases: 12. The CDR3 extends over 18 amino acids. The V gene's germline CDR1 is MNHNS and CDR2 SASEGT. This chain's CDR3 is CASSEAKAGGHRAYEQYF. Written as DNA, the CDR3 is TGTGCCAGCAGTGAAGCGAAGGCGGGGGGCCATAGAGCCTACGAGCAGTACTTC.